The T cell receptor beta chain under discussion was sequenced for a study of shared clonotypes between healthy human individuals. Assay runs were performed at deep level. Assay: immunoSEQ multiplex PCR; the TCRdb copy retains only in-frame clones and omits some. Of roughly 590,000 clones listed, around 95% are singletons. The CDR3 is made up of 16 amino acids. The V gene's germline CDR1 is MNHEY and CDR2 SMNVEV (reference sequence). Trimming removed 6 bases at V and 3 bases at J, with 21 bases between. CD45RO negativity and positive selection for CCR7 defined naive CD8 cells, a population that excluded terminally differentiated effector memory CD45RA+ cells.

Sequencing was performed on naive CD8+ T cells sorted from blood. V usage is TRBV27 and J usage is TRBJ2-7; weak D call: TRBD2 (6 bases). The TCR sequence derives from a woman in her twenties or thirties in good health. The CDR3 spells CASSPSSGEEFYEQYF. The CDR3, as DNA: TGTGCCAGCAGCCCCTCGTCGGGGGAGGAGTTCTACGAGCAGTACTTC.